The 27 T cell receptor beta chains below were found in one sample sequenced in a study of beta chain features in type 1 diabetes. Study findings and constraints: Shorter TCRB CDR3s, moderately but significantly so, marked every one of the four CD4+ subsets in Type 1 diabetes patients.

Their specific antigens are unknown. TCRB transcripts that were expressed got sequenced, as all of the isolated RNA had been reverse transcribed. Repertoires were generated with immunoSEQ multiplex PCR, while TCRdb's copy carries only in-frame clones and drops some. The profile covers 600,000 to 700,000 clones, with about an eighth appearing a single time and approximately 0.021% taken by the ten largest. The specimen sequenced was naive CD4+ T cells from blood. The receptors derive from a young man with type 1 diabetes.

The rearrangement joins TRBV30 to TRBJ1-2; D gene unclear. The CDR3 loop spans 16 amino acids. Germline V gives CDR1 GTSNPN, CDR2 SVGIG (reference sequence). The ends were cut back, 4 bases at V and 2 bases at J, with 20 bases in the middle. The CDR3 spells CAWKEGPHLANYGYTF. CDR3 in DNA: TGTGCCTGGAAAGAGGGCCCTCACCTAGCCAACTATGGCTACACCTTC.

Only a few counts were recorded for this clone. The chain joins TRBV28 to TRBJ1-5; a possible D gene is TRBD1 (5 bases). Germline values: CDR1 MDHEN, CDR2 SYDVKM. This CDR3 is built from 16 residues. The V and J ends lost 6 bases and 4 bases respectively, with 19 bases between them. CDR3 residues: CASSWYWVGDNQPQHF. As DNA, the CDR3 is TGTGCCAGCAGCTGGTATTGGGTGGGGGATAATCAGCCCCAGCATTTT.

Only a few counts were recorded for this clone. The chain is built from TRBV14 and TRBJ2-4; maybe TRBD2 (5 bases). CDR1 SGHDN and CDR2 FVKESK come from the germline V gene. The CDR3 is made up of 11 amino acids. Deletions cut 4 bases from V and 8 bases from J, with 6 bases between. CDR3 sequence reads: CASSLGDIQYF. The CDR3 DNA follows: TGTGCCAGCAGCCTCGGGGACATTCAGTACTTC. Full variable domain (remainder filled in from reference TRBV14 and TRBJ2-4): EAGVTQFPSHSVIEKGQTVTLRCDPISGHDNLYWYRRVMGKEIKFLLHFVKESKQDESGMPNNRFLAERTGGTYSTLKVQPAELEDSGVYFCASSLGDIQYFGAGTRLSVL.

The V and J genes are TRBV4-1 and TRBJ2-1, with 7 bases identical to TRBD2. The germline CDR1 and CDR2 sequences are MGHRA and YSYEKL. The CDR3 covers 18 residues. The V and J ends lost 0 bases and 2 bases, in that order; junction bases with no gene match: 10. The CDR3, as DNA: TGCGCCAGCAGCCAAGATCGGGCTAGCGGAGTAACCTACAATGAGCAGTTCTTC. It specifies CASSQDRASGVTYNEQFF.

This rearrangement joins TRBV30 to TRBJ1-1; D not certain. Trimming left V 2 bases short and J 0 bases short, with 7 bases between. Germline-derived CDR1 and CDR2 are GTSNPN and SVGIG (reference sequence). The CDR3 has 13 residues. The CDR3 sequence is CAWSWIMNTEAFF. The CDR3 nucleotides are TGTGCCTGGAGTTGGATCATGAACACTGAAGCTTTCTTT.

The V gene is TRBV6-1, the J gene TRBJ2-1, with TRBD1 matching over 7 bases. This CDR3 is built from 15 residues. CDR1 MNHNS and CDR2 SASEGT come from the germline V gene. The V gene end was trimmed by 6 bases and the J gene end by 7 bases; junction bases not matched to a gene: 12. The CDR3 DNA sequence: TGTGCCAGCAGGCCCCGACAGGGCGGTTTGAATGAGCAGTTCTTC. Amino acid sequence: CASRPRQGGLNEQFF.

The chain has TRBV10-3 and TRBJ1-2; D is unresolved. The CDR3 is 15 amino acids. The ends were cut back, 0 bases at V and 6 bases at J, with 14 bases in the middle. Germline V gene data show CDR1 as ENHRY and CDR2 as SYGVKD. The CDR3: CAISESLIGGDGYTF. CDR3 coding DNA: TGTGCCATCAGTGAGTCGTTGATTGGAGGCGATGGCTACACCTTC.

This clone appeared a few times. The DNA of the CDR3 is TGTGCCAGCAGCCCCTGGCTAGGCGAGACCCAGTACTTC. Translation gives CASSPWLGETQYF. The V and J genes are TRBV7-3 and TRBJ2-5, with unresolved D. Germline loops: CDR1 SGHTA, CDR2 FQGTGA. The CDR3 runs 13 residues. The V end lost 5 bases, the J end lost 5 bases, and 12 bases lay between the germline ends.

This clone has more than one count but fewer than ten. This chain links TRBV6-5 with TRBJ1-2, with 7 bases identical to TRBD1. CDR1 and CDR2 (germline): MNHEY, SVGAGI. The CDR3 is 11 amino acids. V was clipped by 7 bases and J by 4 bases; unmatched bases: 0. The CDR3 region has the DNA TGTGCCAGCACAGGGGGCTATGGCTACACCTTC. It translates to CASTGGYGYTF.

The chain uses TRBV7-2 and TRBJ1-1, with a tentative D call TRBD1 (6 bases). The germline gives CDR1 SGHTA, CDR2 FQGNSA. The V and J ends lost 5 bases and 3 bases respectively, with 13 bases between them. This CDR3 has 14 amino acids. The CDR3 DNA reads as TGTGCCAGCAGCCAACAGGGAGGGGACACTGAAGCTTTCTTT. It specifies CASSQQGGDTEAFF.

The chain is built from TRBV7-2 and TRBJ1-1; D gene unclear. The CDR3 has 13 amino acids. In germline, CDR1 is SGHTA, CDR2 FQGNSA. V was clipped by 5 bases and J by 1 base, with 8 bases between them. CDR3: CASSPTGNTEAFF. In DNA form, the CDR3 reads TGTGCCAGCAGCCCCACCGGGAACACTGAAGCTTTCTTT.

This chain joins TRBV19 and TRBJ1-1; D gene ambiguous. The length of the CDR3 is 11 residues. Germline CDR1 LNHDA, CDR2 SQIVND (reference sequence). V was cut by 4 bases and J by 12 bases, with 12 bases left in between. CDR3 bases: TGTGCCAGTAGTAAACGACAAGGAACTTTCTTT. Protein product: CASSKRQGTFF.

This sequence joins TRBV6-1 and TRBJ1-2; D uncertain. CDR1 and CDR2 from the germline V gene are MNHNS and SASEGT. This CDR3 has 12 residues. Trimming took off 9 bases at V and 6 bases at J, with 14 bases between the two ends. DNA of the CDR3: TGTGCCAGGGTGGGCAGTGTCGATGGCTACACCTTC. This gives the protein CARVGSVDGYTF.

A few counts support this clone. This chain links TRBV5-1 with TRBJ2-7; possibly TRBD2 for D (5 bases). The V and J ends lost 3 bases and 2 bases respectively, with 12 bases between them. The CDR3 consists of 14 residues. In germline, CDR1 is SGHRS, CDR2 YFSETQ. CDR3 in DNA: TGCGCCAGCAGCTCGGGGTTCCCTCCCTACGAGCAGTACTTC. The encoded protein is CASSSGFPPYEQYF.

Only a few counts were recorded for this clone. The chain recombines TRBV25-1 with TRBJ1-1; D is unresolved. CDR1 is MGHDK, CDR2 SYGVNS, per germline. The CDR3 loop spans 13 amino acids. V lost 5 bases and J 0 bases, leaving 7 bases between the germline ends. The CDR3 spells CASSPRMNTEAFF. The CDR3 nucleotides read TGTGCCAGCAGTCCCCGGATGAACACTGAAGCTTTCTTT.

In its sample, this clone was seen a few times. CDR3 sequence (DNA): TGTGCCAGCAGCTTATTGGCAGGGGGTAGCGGAGGCACTGAAGCTTTCTTT. Amino acid sequence: CASSLLAGGSGGTEAFF. This chain uses TRBV5-6 with TRBJ1-1; 7 nucleotides align to TRBD1. Germline CDR1 is SGHDT and CDR2 is YYEEEE. J lost 4 bases, V lost 2 bases, and 14 bases had no gene match. The CDR3 sequence is 17 residues long.

This sequence joins TRBV5-1 and TRBJ1-2, with D perhaps matching TRBD1 (5 bases). V was trimmed by 0 bases and J by 6 bases, leaving 6 bases between them. Germline CDR1 SGHRS, CDR2 YFSETQ. The CDR3 is 12 amino acids. CDR3 sequence (DNA): TGCGCCAGCAGCTTGGTAGGGGATGGCTACACCTTC. Protein sequence: CASSLVGDGYTF.

This clone has only a few counts. CDR3 protein: CASSLLLNTEAFF. CDR3 DNA sequence: TGCGCCAGCAGCTTGCTTTTGAACACTGAAGCTTTCTTT. This chain connects TRBV5-1 to TRBJ1-1; no definite D call. CDR3 length: 13 residues. Per the germline V gene, CDR1 is SGHRS and CDR2 is YFSETQ. Trimming removed 1 base at V and 0 bases at J, with 4 bases between.

This clone was observed a few times. The chain links TRBV5-1 to TRBJ2-3; D possibly corresponds to TRBD1 (6 bases). The germline gives CDR1 SGHRS, CDR2 YFSETQ. Trimming removed 4 bases at V and 3 bases at J, with 9 bases between. The CDR3 is made up of 13 amino acids. In DNA, the CDR3 is TGCGCCAGCAGCCCAGGACAGACAGATACGCAGTATTTT. Amino acid sequence: CASSPGQTDTQYF.

This clone has a handful of counts. The chain combines TRBV6-5 with TRBJ2-7; D is perhaps TRBD1 (6 bases). CDR1 MNHEY and CDR2 SVGAGI come from the germline V gene. The V gene lost 6 bases and the J gene lost 2 bases, with 11 bases spanning the gap. The CDR3 is made up of 13 amino acids. CDR3 sequence reads: CASSPDSTYEQYF. CDR3 sequence (DNA): TGTGCCAGCAGCCCGGACAGCACCTACGAGCAGTACTTC.

V usage is TRBV5-1 and J usage is TRBJ2-1; maybe TRBD2 (5 bases). V was shortened by 4 bases and J by 0 bases, with 8 bases between the two germline ends. This CDR3 has 14 amino acids. CDR1 SGHRS and CDR2 YFSETQ come from the germline V gene. CDR3 amino acids: CASSIGVSYNEQFF. The CDR3 DNA reads as TGCGCCAGCAGCATCGGGGTCTCCTACAATGAGCAGTTCTTC.

This rearrangement joins TRBV30 to TRBJ2-1; 9 bases map to TRBD1. The CDR3 has 14 amino acids. Losses at the gene ends were 2 bases for V and 2 bases for J; bases not matched to a gene: 1. Germline V gives CDR1 GTSNPN, CDR2 SVGIG (reference sequence). The CDR3 loop is CAWSRQGAYNEQFF. CDR3 DNA: TGTGCCTGGAGTAGACAGGGGGCCTACAATGAGCAGTTCTTC.

This clone has a handful of counts. CDR3 sequence (DNA): TGCAGCGTTCGTCGGGGGAGCTCCTACGAGCAGTACTTC. Its protein product is CSVRRGSSYEQYF. V gene TRBV29-1 combines with J gene TRBJ2-7, with D maybe TRBD2 (6 bases). Germline-derived CDR1 and CDR2 are SQVTM and ANQGSEA. The CDR3 consists of 13 residues. V lost 5 bases and J lost 0, with 11 bases in between.

This clone was picked up a small number of times. This chain connects TRBV7-9 to TRBJ2-1; 13 bases are a match to TRBD2. V shed 5 bases, J shed 8 bases, and the junction held 3 bases outside the gene matches. Germline V gene data show CDR1 as SEHNR and CDR2 as FQNEAQ (reference sequence). The CDR3 runs 14 residues. In DNA, the CDR3 is TGTGCCAGCAGCCTGGGACTAGCGGGGTATGAGCAGTTCTTC. The encoded protein is CASSLGLAGYEQFF.

The DNA for the CDR3 is TGTGCCTGGAGCCGAAACTCTGGAAACACCATATATTTT. Translating gives CAWSRNSGNTIYF. This rearrangement joins TRBV30 to TRBJ1-3; no firm D call. Germline-derived CDR1 and CDR2 are GTSNPN and SVGIG (reference sequence). The CDR3 is 13 residues long. V was trimmed by 3 bases and J by 0 bases, leaving 6 bases between them.

The chain joins TRBV7-2 to TRBJ2-1; TRBD2 aligns across 8 bases. CDR1 is SGHTA and CDR2 is FQGNSA in the germline V gene. The trim removed 4 bases at V and 4 bases at J, leaving 15 bases unmatched. This CDR3 comprises 18 residues. The CDR3 sequence: CASSSNTPGTSYYNEQFF. As DNA, the CDR3 is TGTGCCAGCAGCTCGAACACCCCCGGGACTAGTTATTACAATGAGCAGTTCTTC. The whole variable domain, filled in from reference TRBV7-2 and TRBJ2-1, reads GAGVSQSPSNKVTEKGKDVELRCDPISGHTALYWYRQSLGQGLEFLIYFQGNSAPDKSGLPSDRFSAERTGGSVSTLTIQRTQQEDSAVYLCASSSNTPGTSYYNEQFFGPGTRLTVL.

CDR3 residues: CSAGTASQPQHF. As DNA, the CDR3 is TGCAGCGCCGGGACGGCGAGCCAGCCCCAGCATTTT. The chain is built from TRBV29-1 and TRBJ1-5, with D possibly being TRBD1 (5 bases). From germline, CDR1 is SQVTM and CDR2 ANQGSEA. This CDR3 comprises 12 residues. Trimming took 7 bases from V and 7 from J, leaving 14 bases between them.